This T cell receptor (beta chain) derives from a study of response to subunit inactivated influenza vaccine. Points from the study as a whole: Each seasonal flu vaccination may recruit only limited new T cells, authors suggested.

V lost 4 bases, J lost 5 bases, and 15 bases lay in between. This CDR3 contains 15 residues. CDR1 and CDR2 from the germline V gene are LGHDT and YNNKEL (reference sequence). A note on this clonotype: As yet, its antigen is unknown.

TCRdb fed the RT-PCR reads into MiXCR, producing one record per CDR3 protein. The sample includes around 500,000 distinct CDR3 sequences, approximately 11% of them seen just once. The TCR sequence derives from a man aged 45-65 years who received an inactivated influenza vaccine. The chain recombines TRBV3-1 with TRBJ2-1; D perhaps matches TRBD1 (6 bases). Source: PBMCs from blood, taken about 40 days after vaccination. CDR3 loop: CASSLHTGFDNEQFF. The CDR3 nucleotides read TGTGCCAGCAGCCTGCATACAGGGTTTGACAATGAGCAGTTCTTC.